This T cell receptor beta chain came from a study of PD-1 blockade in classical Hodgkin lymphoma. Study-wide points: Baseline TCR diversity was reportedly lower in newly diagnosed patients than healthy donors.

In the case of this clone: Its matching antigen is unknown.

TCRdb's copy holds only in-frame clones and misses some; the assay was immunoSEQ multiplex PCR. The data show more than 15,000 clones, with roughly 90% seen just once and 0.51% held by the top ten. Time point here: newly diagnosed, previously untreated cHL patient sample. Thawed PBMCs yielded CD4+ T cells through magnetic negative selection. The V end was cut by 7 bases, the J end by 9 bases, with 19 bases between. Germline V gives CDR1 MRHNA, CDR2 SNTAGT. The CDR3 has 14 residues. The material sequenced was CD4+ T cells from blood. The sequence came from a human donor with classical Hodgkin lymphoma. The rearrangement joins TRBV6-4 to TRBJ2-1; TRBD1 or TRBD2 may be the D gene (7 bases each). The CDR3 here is CASTRDSGKGEQFF. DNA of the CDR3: TGTGCCAGCACTAGGGACAGCGGGAAGGGTGAGCAGTTCTTC.